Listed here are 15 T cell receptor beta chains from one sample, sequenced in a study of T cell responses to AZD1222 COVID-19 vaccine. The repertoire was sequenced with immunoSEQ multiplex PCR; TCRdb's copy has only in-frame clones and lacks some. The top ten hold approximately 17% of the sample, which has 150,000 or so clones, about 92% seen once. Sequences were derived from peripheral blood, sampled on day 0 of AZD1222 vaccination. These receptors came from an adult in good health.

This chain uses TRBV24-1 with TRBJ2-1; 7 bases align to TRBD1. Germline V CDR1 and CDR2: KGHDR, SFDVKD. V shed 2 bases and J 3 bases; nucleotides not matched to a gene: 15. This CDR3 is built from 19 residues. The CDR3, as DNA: TGTGCCACCAGTGATTCGGGGTTTGGACAGGCACTTCGCTACAATGAGCAGTTCTTC. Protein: CATSDSGFGQALRYNEQFF.

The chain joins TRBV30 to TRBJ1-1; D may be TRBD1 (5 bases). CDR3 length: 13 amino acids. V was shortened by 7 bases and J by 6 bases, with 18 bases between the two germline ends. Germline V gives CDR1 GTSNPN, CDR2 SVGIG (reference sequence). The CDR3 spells CASGRGGTPEAFF. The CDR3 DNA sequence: TGTGCCTCGGGACGGGGAGGGACCCCTGAAGCTTTCTTT.

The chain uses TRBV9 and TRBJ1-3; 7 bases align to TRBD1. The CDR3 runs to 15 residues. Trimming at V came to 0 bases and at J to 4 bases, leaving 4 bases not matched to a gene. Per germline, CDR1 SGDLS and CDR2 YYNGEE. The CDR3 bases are TGTGCCAGCAGCGTAGCTGGGACAGCAGGAAACACCATATATTTT. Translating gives CASSVAGTAGNTIYF.

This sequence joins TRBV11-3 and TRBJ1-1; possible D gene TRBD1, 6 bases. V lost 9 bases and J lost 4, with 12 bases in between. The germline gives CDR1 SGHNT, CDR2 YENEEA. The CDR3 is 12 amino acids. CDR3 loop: CASLTGSTEAFF. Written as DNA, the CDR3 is TGTGCCAGTCTGACAGGTTCCACTGAAGCTTTCTTT. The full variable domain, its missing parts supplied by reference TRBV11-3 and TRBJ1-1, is EAGVVQSPRYKIIEKKQPVAFWCNPISGHNTLYWYLQNLGQGPELLIRYENEEAVDDSQLPKDRFSAERLKGVDSTLKIQPAELGDSAVYLCASLTGSTEAFFGQGTRLTVV.

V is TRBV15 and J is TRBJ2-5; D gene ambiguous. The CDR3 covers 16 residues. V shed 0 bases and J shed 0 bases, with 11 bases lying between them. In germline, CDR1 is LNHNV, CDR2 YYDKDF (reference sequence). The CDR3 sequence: CATSRDQATYQETQYF. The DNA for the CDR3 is TGTGCCACCAGCAGAGATCAGGCTACGTACCAAGAGACCCAGTACTTC.

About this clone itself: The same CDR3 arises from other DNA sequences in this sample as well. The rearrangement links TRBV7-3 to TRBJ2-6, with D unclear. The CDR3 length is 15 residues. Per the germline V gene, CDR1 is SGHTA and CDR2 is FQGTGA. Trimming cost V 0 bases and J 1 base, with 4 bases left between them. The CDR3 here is CASSLTGSGANVLTF. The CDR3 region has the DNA TGTGCCAGCAGCTTAACAGGGTCTGGGGCCAACGTCCTGACTTTC.

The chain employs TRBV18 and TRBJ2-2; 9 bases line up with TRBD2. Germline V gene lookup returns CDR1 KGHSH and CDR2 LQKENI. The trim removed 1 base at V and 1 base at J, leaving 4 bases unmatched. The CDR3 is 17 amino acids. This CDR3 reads CASSPLGAGGNTGELFF. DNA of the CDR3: TGTGCCAGCTCACCACTAGGAGCGGGAGGGAACACCGGGGAGCTGTTTTTT. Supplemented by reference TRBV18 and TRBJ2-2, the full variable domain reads NAGVMQNPRHLVRRRGQEARLRCSPMKGHSHVYWYRQLPEEGLKFMVYLQKENIIDESGMPKERFSAEFPKEGPSILRIQQVVRGDSAAYFCASSPLGAGGNTGELFFGEGSRLTVL.

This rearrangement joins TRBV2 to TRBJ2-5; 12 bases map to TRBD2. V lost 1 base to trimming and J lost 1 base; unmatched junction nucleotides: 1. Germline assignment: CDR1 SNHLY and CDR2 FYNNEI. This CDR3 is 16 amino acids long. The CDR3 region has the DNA TGTGCCAGCAGTGAAGGACTAGCGGGGGTCCAAGAGACCCAGTACTTC. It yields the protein CASSEGLAGVQETQYF.

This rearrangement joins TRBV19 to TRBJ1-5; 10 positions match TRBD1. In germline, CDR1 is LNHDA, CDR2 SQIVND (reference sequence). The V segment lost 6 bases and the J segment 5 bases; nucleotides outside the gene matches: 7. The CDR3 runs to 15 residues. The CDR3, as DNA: TGTGCCAGTAGCACTGACAGGGGGCGAGATCAGCCCCAGCATTTT. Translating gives CASSTDRGRDQPQHF.

For the CDR3, the DNA is TGTGCCAGCTCACCTGTGGCGCACATGAACACTGAAGCTTTCTTT. Translating it yields CASSPVAHMNTEAFF. V gene TRBV18 combines with J gene TRBJ1-1; D gene ambiguous. The CDR3 consists of 15 residues. The germline gives CDR1 KGHSH, CDR2 LQKENI. V was cut by 3 bases and J by 0 bases, with 11 bases left in between.

The CDR3 nucleotides are TGTGCCAGCAGGACCGTCGAGAGCAGGGAGACCCAGTACTTC. It codes for CASRTVESRETQYF. V is TRBV27 and J is TRBJ2-5, with unresolved D. From germline, CDR1 is MNHEY and CDR2 SMNVEV (reference sequence). V lost 6 bases and J 5 bases, leaving 16 bases between the germline ends. CDR3 length: 14 amino acids.

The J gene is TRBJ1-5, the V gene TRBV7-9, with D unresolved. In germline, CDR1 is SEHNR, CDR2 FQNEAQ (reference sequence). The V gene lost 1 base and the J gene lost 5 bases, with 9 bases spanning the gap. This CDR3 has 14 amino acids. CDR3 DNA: TGTGCCAGCAGCTTAGGCAGAAGGGATCAGCCCCAGCATTTT. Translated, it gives CASSLGRRDQPQHF.

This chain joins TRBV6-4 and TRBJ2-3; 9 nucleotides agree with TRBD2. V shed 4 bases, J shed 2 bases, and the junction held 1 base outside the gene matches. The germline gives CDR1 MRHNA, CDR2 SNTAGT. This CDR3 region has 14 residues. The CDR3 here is CASSASGDTDTQYF. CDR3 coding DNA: TGTGCCAGCAGTGCTAGCGGGGACACAGATACGCAGTATTTT.

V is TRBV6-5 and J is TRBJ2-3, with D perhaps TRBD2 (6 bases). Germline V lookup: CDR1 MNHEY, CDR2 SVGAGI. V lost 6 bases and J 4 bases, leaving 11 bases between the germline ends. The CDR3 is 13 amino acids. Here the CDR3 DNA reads TGTGCCAGCAGCCTCCCGGGGGCAGATACGCAGTATTTT. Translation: CASSLPGADTQYF.

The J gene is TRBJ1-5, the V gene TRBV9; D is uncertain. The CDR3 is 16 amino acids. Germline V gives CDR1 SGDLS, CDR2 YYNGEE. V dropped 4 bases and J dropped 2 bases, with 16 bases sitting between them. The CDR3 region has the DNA TGTGCCAGCAGCTCCGGACCCGCCACGGGCAATCAGCCCCAGCATTTT. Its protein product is CASSSGPATGNQPQHF.